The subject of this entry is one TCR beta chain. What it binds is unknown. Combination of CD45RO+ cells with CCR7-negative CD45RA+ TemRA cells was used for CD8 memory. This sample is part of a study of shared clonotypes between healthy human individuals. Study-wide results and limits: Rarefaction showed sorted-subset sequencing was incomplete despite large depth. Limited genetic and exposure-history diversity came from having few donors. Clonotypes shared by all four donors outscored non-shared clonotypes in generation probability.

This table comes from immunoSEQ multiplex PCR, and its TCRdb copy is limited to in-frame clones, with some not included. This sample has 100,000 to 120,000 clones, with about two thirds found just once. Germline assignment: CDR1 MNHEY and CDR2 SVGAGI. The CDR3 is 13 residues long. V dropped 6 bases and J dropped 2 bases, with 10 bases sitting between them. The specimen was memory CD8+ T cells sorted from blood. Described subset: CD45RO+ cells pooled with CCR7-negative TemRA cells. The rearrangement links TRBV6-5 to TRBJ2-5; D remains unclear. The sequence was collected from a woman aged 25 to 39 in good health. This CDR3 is CASSNLGQETQYF. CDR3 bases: TGTGCCAGCAGCAACTTGGGTCAAGAGACCCAGTACTTC.